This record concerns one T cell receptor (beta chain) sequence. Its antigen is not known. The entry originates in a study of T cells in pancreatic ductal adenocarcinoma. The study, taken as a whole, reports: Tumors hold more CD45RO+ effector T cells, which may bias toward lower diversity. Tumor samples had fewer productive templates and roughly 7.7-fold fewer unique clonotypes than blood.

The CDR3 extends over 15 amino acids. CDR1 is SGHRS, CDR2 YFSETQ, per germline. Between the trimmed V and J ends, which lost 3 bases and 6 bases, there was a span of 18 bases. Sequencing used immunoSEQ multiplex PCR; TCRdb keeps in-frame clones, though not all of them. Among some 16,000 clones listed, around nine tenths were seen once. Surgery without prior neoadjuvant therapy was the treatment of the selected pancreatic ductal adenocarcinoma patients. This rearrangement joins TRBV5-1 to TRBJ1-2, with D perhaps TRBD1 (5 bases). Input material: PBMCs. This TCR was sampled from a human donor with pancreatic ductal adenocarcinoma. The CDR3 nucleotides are TGCGCCAGCAGCTACTTGGGGTTGCAGGGTGATGGCTACACCTTC. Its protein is CASSYLGLQGDGYTF.